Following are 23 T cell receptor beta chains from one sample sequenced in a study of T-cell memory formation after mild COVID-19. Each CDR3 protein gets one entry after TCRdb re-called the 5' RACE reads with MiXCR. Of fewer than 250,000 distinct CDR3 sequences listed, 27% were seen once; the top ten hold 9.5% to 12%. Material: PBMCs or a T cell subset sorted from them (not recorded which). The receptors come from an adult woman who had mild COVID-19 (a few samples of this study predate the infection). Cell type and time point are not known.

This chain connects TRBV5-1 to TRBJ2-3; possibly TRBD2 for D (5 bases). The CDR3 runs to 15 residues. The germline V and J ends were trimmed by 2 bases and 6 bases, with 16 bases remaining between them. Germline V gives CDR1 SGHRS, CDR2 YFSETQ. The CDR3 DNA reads TGCGCCAGCAGCTTAGGAGGCCCTAGCCGGGATACGCAGTATTTT. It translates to CASSLGGPSRDTQYF. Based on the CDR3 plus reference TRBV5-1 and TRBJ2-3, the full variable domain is KAGVTQTPRYLIKTRGQQVTLSCSPISGHRSVSWYQQTPGQGLQFLFEYFSETQRNKGNFPGRFSGRQFSNSRSEMNVSTLELGDSALYLCASSLGGPSRDTQYFGPGTRLTVL.

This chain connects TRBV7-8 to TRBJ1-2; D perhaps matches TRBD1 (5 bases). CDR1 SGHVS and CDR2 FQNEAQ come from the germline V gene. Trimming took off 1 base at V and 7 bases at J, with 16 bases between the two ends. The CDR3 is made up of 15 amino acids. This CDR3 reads CASSLGDSRGAGYTF. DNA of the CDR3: TGTGCCAGCAGCTTAGGGGACTCCAGAGGGGCTGGCTACACCTTC.

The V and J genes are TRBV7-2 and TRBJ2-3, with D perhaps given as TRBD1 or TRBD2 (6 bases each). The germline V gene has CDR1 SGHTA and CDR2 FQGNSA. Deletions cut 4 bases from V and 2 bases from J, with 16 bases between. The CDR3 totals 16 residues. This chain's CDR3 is CASSSRRGGLTDTQYF. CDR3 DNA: TGTGCCAGCAGCTCGCGTCGAGGGGGACTCACAGATACGCAGTATTTT. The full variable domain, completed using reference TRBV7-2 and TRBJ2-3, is GAGVSQSPSNKVTEKGKDVELRCDPISGHTALYWYRQSLGQGLEFLIYFQGNSAPDKSGLPSDRFSAERTGGSVSTLTIQRTQQEDSAVYLCASSSRRGGLTDTQYFGPGTRLTVL.

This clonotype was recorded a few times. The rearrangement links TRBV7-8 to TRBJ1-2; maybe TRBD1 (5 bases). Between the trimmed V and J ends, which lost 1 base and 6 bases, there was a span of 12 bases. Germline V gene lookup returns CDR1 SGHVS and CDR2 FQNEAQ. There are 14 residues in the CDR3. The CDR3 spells CASSLVEGRDGYTF. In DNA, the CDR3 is TGTGCCAGCAGCTTAGTTGAGGGGCGCGATGGCTACACCTTC.

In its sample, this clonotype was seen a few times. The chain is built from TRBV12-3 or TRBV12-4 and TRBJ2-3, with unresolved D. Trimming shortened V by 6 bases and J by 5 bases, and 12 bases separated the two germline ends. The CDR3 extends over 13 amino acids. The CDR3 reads CASSPLPEDTQYF. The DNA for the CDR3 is TGTGCCAGCAGCCCGTTGCCTGAAGATACGCAGTATTTT.

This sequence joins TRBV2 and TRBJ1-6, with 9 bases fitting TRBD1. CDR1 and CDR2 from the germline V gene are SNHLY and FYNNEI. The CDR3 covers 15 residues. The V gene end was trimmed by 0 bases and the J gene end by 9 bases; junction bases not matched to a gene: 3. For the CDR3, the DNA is TGTGCCAGCAGTGAAGCCGGGACAGGGAGTTCACCCCTCCACTTT. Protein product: CASSEAGTGSSPLHF.

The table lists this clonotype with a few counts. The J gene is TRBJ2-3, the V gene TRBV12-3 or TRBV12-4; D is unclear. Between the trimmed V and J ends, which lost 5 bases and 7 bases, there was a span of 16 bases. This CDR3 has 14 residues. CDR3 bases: TGTGCCAGCAGTCCAGTGGGCAAAAGAAATACGCAGTATTTT. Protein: CASSPVGKRNTQYF.

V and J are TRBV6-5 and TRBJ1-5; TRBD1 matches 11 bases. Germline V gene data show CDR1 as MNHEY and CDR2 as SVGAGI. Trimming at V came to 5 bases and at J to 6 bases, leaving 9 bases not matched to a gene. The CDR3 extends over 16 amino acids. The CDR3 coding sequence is TGTGCCAGCAGTCCCCGGGACAGGGGGAAAGGTCAGCCCCAGCATTTT. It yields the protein CASSPRDRGKGQPQHF.

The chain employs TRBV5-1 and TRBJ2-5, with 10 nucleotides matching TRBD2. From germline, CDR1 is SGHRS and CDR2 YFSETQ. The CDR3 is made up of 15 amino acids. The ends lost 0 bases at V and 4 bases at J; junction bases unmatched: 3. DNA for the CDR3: TGCGCCAGCAGCTTGGCCGCTAGCGGGGGAGAGACCCAGTACTTC. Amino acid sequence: CASSLAASGGETQYF. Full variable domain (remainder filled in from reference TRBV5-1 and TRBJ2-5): KAGVTQTPRYLIKTRGQQVTLSCSPISGHRSVSWYQQTPGQGLQFLFEYFSETQRNKGNFPGRFSGRQFSNSRSEMNVSTLELGDSALYLCASSLAASGGETQYFGPGTRLLVL.

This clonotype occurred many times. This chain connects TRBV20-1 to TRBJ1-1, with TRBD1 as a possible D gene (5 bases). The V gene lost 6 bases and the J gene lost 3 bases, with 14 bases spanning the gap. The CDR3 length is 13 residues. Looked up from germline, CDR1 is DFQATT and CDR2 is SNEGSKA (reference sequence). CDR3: CSAPRGMDTEAFF. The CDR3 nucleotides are TGCAGTGCGCCCCGGGGGATGGACACTGAAGCTTTCTTT.

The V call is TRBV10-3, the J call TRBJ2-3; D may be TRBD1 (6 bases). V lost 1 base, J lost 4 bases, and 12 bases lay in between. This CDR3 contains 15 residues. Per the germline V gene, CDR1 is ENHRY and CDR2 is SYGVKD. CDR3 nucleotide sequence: TGTGCCATCAGTGAGTTGGGCAGGGGAGCAGATACGCAGTATTTT. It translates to CAISELGRGADTQYF.

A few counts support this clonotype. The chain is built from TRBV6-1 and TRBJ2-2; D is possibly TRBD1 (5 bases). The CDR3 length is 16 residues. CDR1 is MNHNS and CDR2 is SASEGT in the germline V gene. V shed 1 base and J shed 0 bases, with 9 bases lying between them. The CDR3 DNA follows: TGTGCCAGCAGTGAAGTAAGGACACCGAACACCGGGGAGCTGTTTTTT. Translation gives CASSEVRTPNTGELFF.

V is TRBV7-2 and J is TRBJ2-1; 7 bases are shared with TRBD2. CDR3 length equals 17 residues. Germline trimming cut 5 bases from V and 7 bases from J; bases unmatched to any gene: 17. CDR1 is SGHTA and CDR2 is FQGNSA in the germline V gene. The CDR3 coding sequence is TGTGCCAGCAGCCGCCATAGTGGGGAGGGAGCACGAAATGAGCAGTTCTTC. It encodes CASSRHSGEGARNEQFF.

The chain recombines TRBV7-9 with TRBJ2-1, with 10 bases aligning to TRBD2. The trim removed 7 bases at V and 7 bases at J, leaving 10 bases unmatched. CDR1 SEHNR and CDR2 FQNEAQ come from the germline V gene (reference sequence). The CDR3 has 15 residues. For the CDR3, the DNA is TGTGCCAGCACCCTAGAAGGTAGCGGGAGGAATGAGCAGTTCTTC. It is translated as CASTLEGSGRNEQFF.

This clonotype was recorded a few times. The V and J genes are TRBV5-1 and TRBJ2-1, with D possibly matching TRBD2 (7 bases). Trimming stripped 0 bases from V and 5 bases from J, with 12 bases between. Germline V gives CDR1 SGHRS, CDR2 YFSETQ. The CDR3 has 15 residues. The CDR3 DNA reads TGCGCCAGCAGCTTGGGAGTGGGGGGGCACAATGAGCAGTTCTTC. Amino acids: CASSLGVGGHNEQFF.

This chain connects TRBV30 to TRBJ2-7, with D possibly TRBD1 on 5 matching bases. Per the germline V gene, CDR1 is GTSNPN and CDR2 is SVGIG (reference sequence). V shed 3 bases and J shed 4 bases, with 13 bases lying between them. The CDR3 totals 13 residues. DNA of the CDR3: TGTGCCTGGAGACCGTTGACAGTATACGAGCAGTACTTC. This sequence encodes CAWRPLTVYEQYF.

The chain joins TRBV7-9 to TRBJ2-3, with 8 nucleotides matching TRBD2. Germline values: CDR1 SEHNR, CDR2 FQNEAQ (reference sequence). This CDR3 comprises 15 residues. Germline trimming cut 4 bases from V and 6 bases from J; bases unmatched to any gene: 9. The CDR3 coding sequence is TGTGCCAGCAGCTACGGAGCGGGGGCCGGTGATACGCAGTATTTT. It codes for CASSYGAGAGDTQYF.

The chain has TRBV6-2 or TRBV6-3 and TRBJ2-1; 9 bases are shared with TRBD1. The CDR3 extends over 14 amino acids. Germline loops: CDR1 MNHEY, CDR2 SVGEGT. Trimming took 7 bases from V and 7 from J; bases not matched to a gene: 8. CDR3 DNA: TGTGCCAGCACCTACACAGGGGGCGAGAATGAGCAGTTCTTC. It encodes CASTYTGGENEQFF.

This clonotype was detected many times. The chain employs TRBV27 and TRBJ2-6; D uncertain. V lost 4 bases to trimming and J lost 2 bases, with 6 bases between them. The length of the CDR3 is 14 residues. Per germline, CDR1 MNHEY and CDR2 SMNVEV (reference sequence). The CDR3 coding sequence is TGTGCCAGCAGTTCCCCGGCTGGGGCCAACGTCCTGACTTTC. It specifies CASSSPAGANVLTF.

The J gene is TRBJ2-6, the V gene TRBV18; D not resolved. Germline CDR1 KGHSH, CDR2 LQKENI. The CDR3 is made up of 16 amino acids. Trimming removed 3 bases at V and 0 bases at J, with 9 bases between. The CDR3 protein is CASSPILSSGANVLTF. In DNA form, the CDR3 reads TGTGCCAGCTCACCGATTCTAAGCTCTGGGGCCAACGTCCTGACTTTC.

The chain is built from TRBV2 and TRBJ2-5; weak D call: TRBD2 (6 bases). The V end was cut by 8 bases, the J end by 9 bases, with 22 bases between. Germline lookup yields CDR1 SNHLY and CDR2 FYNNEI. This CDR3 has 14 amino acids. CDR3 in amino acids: CASSRDSALGAQYF. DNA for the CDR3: TGTGCCAGCTCTCGGGACTCCGCCTTGGGGGCCCAGTACTTC.

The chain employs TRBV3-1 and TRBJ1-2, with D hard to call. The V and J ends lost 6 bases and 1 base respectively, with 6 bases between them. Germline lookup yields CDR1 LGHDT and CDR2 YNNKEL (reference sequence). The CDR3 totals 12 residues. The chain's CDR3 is CASRQHNYGYTF. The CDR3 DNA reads TGTGCCAGCAGACAGCATAACTATGGCTACACCTTC.

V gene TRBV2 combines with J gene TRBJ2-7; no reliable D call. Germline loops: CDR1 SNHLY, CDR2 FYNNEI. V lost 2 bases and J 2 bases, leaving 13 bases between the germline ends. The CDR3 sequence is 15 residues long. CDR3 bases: TGTGCCAGCAGTGAATATAGCTCCTACGCCTACGAGCAGTACTTC. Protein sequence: CASSEYSSYAYEQYF. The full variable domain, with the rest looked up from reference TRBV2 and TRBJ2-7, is EPEVTQTPSHQVTQMGQEVILRCVPISNHLYFYWYRQILGQKVEFLVSFYNNEISEKSEIFDDQFSVERPDGSNFTLKIRSTKLEDSAMYFCASSEYSSYAYEQYFGPGTRLTVT.